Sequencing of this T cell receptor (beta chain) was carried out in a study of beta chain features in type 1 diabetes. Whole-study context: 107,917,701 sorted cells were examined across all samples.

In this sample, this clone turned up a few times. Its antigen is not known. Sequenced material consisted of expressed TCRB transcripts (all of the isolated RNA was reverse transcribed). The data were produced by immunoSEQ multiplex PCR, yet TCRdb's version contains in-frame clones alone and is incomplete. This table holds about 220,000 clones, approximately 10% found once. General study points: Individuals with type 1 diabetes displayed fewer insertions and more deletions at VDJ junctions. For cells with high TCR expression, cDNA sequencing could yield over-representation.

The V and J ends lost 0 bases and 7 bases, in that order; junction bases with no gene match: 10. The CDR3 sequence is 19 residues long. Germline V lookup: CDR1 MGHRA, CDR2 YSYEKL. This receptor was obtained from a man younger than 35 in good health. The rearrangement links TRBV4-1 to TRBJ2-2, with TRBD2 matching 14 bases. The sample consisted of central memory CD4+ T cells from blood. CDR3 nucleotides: TGCGCCAGCAGCCAAGAGGGGACTAGCGGGAGAGTATACGGCGGGGAGCTGTTTTTT. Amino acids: CASSQEGTSGRVYGGELFF.